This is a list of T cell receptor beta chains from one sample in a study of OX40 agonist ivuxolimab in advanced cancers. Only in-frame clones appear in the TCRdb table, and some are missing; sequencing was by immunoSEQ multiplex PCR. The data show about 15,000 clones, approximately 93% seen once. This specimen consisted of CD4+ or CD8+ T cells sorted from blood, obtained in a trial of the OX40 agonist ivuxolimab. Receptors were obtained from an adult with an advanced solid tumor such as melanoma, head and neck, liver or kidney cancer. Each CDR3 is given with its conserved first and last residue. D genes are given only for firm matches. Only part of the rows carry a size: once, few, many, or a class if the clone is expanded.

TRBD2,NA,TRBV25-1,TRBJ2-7,CASSEGRVYEQYF,TGTGCCAGCAGTGAAGGGAGGGTCTACGAGCAGTACTTC
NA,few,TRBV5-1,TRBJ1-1,CASSLEENLNTEAFF,TGCGCCAGCAGCTTGGAAGAGAACTTGAACACTGAAGCTTTCTTT
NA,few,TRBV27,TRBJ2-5,CASSSLGGGQETQYF,TGTGCCAGCAGTTCGCTGGGTGGGGGACAAGAGACCCAGTACTTC
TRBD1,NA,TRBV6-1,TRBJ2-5,CASSGDRGTETQYF,TGTGCCAGCAGCGGAGACAGGGGCACGGAGACCCAGTACTTC
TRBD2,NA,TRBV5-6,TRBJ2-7,CASSFGEGYEQYF,TGTGCCAGCAGCTTTGGGGAGGGCTACGAGCAGTACTTC
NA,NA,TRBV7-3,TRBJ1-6,CASSLQGAGSPLHF,TGTGCCAGCAGCTTACAGGGAGCGGGTTCACCCCTCCACTTT
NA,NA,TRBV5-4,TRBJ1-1,CASSLPEQNTEAFF,TGTGCCAGCAGCTTGCCTGAGCAGAACACTGAAGCTTTCTTT
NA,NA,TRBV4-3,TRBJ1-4,CASSQDVQGAMEKLFF,TGCGCCAGCAGCCAAGATGTCCAGGGAGCGATGGAAAAACTGTTTTTT
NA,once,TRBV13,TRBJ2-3,CASGTSTDTQYF,TGTGCCAGTGGGACAAGCACAGATACGCAGTATTTT
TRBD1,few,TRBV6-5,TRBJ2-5,CASSYIRGETQYF,TGTGCCAGCAGTTACATCAGGGGGGAGACCCAGTACTTC
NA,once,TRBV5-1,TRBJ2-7,CASSLGQGIFYEQYF,TGCGCCAGCAGCTTGGGGCAGGGAATTTTCTACGAGCAGTACTTC
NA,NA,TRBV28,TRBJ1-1,CASSLLIPYGRTNTEAFF,TGTGCCAGCAGTCTCCTTATCCCCTATGGACGGACGAACACTGAAGCTTTCTTT
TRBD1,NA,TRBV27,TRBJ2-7,CASSPGTAYEQYF,TGTGCCAGCAGTCCCGGGACAGCCTACGAGCAGTACTTC
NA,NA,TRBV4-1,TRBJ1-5,CASSQDKGSNQPQHF,TGCGCCAGCAGCCAAGATAAAGGTAGCAATCAGCCCCAGCATTTT
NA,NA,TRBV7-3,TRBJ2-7,CASSLTMGAREQYF,TGTGCCAGCAGCTTAACGATGGGGGCGAGGGAGCAGTACTTC
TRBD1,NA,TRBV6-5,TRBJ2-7,CASSPGQGSYEQYF,TGTGCCAGCAGCCCCGGACAGGGGTCCTACGAGCAGTACTTC
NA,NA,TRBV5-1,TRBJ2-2,CASSTGTNTGELFF,TGCGCCAGCAGTACGGGGACGAACACCGGGGAGCTGTTTTTT
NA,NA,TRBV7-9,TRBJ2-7,CASSFAGGTYEQYF,TGTGCCAGCAGCTTTGCTGGGGGTACCTACGAGCAGTACTTC
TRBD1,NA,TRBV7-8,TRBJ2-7,CASSAFFSGTGGQYF,TGTGCCAGCAGCGCATTCTTCTCCGGGACAGGGGGACAGTACTTC
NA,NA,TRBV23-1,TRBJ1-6,CASSQSYRAGVRSYNSPLHF,TGCGCCAGCAGTCAATCTTATCGGGCAGGGGTCAGGTCCTATAATTCACCCCTCCACTTT
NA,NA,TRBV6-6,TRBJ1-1,CASSYGRGMNTEAFF,TGTGCCAGCAGTTACGGTCGAGGGATGAACACTGAAGCTTTCTTT
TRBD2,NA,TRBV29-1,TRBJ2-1,CSVEYVLAGMYEQFF,TGCAGCGTTGAATATGTACTAGCGGGAATGTATGAGCAGTTCTTC
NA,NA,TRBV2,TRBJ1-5,CASSKPGLNQPQHF,TGTGCCAGCAGCAAACCGGGCCTTAATCAGCCCCAGCATTTT
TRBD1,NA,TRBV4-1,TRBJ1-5,CASSQTGDSNQPQHF,TGCGCCAGCAGTCAAACAGGGGATAGCAATCAGCCCCAGCATTTT
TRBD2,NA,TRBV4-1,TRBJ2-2,CASSRRLAENTGELFF,TGCGCCAGCAGCCGCCGACTAGCGGAGAACACCGGGGAGCTGTTTTTT
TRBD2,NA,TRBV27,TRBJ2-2,CASKDSGGNTGELFF,TGTGCCAGCAAGGATAGCGGGGGCAACACCGGGGAGCTGTTTTTT
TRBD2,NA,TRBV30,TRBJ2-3,CAWGLASTDTQYF,TGTGCCTGGGGACTAGCGTCCACAGATACGCAGTATTTT
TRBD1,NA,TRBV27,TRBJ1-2,CASSLSPGGYGYTF,TGTGCCAGCAGTTTATCCCCAGGGGGCTATGGCTACACCTTC